Sequencing of this T cell receptor beta chain was carried out in a study of blood T cells in healthy people across ages. A second PCR, run for about 6 to 11 cycles, used a sample-barcoded 5' primer plus a J-beta primer mix. TCRdb re-analysed the 5' RACE reads in MiXCR, keeping a single row per CDR3 protein. Of hundreds of thousands of distinct CDR3 sequences in the sample, around 31% were seen once. This clonotype occurred many times. Its specificity is not known. Findings of the study overall: Expanded clonotype shifts may have been confounded, as the donors had an unknown CMV status.

The V gene's germline CDR1 is SQVTM and CDR2 ANQGSEA. The CDR3 runs 12 residues. V shed 0 bases and J shed 3 bases, with 5 bases lying between them. The sequencing input was blood. The genes are TRBV29-1 and TRBJ1-1, with D perhaps matching TRBD1 (5 bases). This receptor was obtained from a woman at least 80 years old in good health. CDR3: CSVEDRDTEAFF. CDR3 DNA: TGCAGCGTTGAAGACAGGGACACTGAAGCTTTCTTT.